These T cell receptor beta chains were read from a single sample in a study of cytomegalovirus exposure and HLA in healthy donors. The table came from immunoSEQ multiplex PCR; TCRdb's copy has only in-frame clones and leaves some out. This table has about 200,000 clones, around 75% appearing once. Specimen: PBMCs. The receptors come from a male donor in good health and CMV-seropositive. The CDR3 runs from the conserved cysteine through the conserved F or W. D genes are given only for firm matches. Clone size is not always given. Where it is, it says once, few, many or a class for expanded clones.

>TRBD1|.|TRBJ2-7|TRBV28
CASRSGGVYEQYF
TGTGCCAGCAGGTCAGGGGGCGTTTACGAGCAGTACTTC
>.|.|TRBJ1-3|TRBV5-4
CASSRPGNTMYF
TGTGCCAGCAGTCGACCAGGAAACACCATGTATTTT
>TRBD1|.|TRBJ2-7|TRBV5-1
CASSRDRDYEQYF
TGCGCCAGCAGCCGGGACAGGGATTACGAGCAGTACTTC
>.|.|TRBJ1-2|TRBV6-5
CASSGGGDYGYTF
TGTGCCAGCAGCGGCGGAGGGGACTATGGCTACACCTTC
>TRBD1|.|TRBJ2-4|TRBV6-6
CASSYRGLNIQYF
TGTGCCAGCAGTTACAGGGGGCTCAACATTCAGTACTTC
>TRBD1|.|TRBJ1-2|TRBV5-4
CASSSRTGSYYGYTF
TGTGCCAGCAGTTCCAGGACAGGGAGTTACTATGGCTACACCTTC
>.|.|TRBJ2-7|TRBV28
CASSLGQSYEQYF
TGTGCCAGCAGTTTGGGGCAGTCCTACGAGCAGTACTTC
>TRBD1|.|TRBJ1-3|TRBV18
CASSPIRDRGGNTIYF
TGTGCCAGCTCACCTATCCGGGACAGGGGTGGAAACACCATATATTTT
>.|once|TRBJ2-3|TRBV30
CAWRKQGGSTDTQYF
TGTGCCTGGAGGAAACAGGGTGGGAGCACAGATACGCAGTATTTT
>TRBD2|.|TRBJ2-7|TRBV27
CASRRSLAGVSYEQYF
TGTGCCAGCCGAAGGTCCCTTGCGGGGGTATCCTACGAGCAGTACTTC
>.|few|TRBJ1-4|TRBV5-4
CASSSDRWEKLFF
TGTGCCAGCAGCTCGGACCGCTGGGAGAAACTGTTTTTT
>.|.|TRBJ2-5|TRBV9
CASSTTSRVETQYF
TGTGCCAGCAGCACGACTAGTCGGGTCGAGACCCAGTACTTC
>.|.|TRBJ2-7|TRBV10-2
CASIAVPYEQYF
TGCGCCAGCATTGCGGTTCCCTACGAGCAGTACTTC
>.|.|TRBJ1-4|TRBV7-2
CASSARQVTNEKLFF
TGTGCCAGCAGCGCACGACAAGTAACAAATGAAAAACTGTTTTTT
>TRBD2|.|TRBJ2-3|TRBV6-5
CASSPGGVDTQYF
TGTGCCAGCAGCCCCGGGGGGGTAGATACGCAGTATTTT
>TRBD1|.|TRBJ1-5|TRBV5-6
CASSLGTGVTGNQPQHF
TGTGCCAGCAGCCTCGGGACAGGGGTTACGGGCAATCAGCCCCAGCATTTT
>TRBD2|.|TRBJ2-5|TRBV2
CASSGQLAGQETQYF
TGTGCCAGCAGTGGCCAACTAGCGGGCCAAGAGACCCAGTACTTC
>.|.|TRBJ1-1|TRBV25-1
CASSVGQRNTEAFF
TGTGCCAGTAGCGTCGGACAGCGGAACACTGAAGCTTTCTTT
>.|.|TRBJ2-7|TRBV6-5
CASSYSGGSSYEQYF
TGTGCCAGCAGTTACTCCGGCGGGTCCTCCTACGAGCAGTACTTC
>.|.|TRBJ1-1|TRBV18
CASSPERGRAFF
TGTGCCAGCTCACCAGAACGAGGGAGAGCTTTCTTT
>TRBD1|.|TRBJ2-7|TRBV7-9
CASSLRILGQAYEQYF
TGTGCCAGCAGCTTAAGAATACTCGGACAGGCCTACGAGCAGTACTTC
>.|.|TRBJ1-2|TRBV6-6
CASSRPGLDGYTF
TGTGCCAGCAGTCGCCCGGGGTTGGATGGCTACACCTTC
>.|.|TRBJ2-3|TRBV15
CATSRDPFRREVADTQYF
TGTGCCACCAGCAGAGACCCCTTCCGCAGGGAGGTCGCAGATACGCAGTATTTT
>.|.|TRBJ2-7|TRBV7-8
CASSLAGGYEQYF
TGTGCCAGCAGCTTAGCAGGCGGCTACGAGCAGTACTTC
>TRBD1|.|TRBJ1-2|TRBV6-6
CASRAGTGLRYTF
TGTGCCAGCAGAGCCGGGACAGGGCTTCGCTACACCTTC
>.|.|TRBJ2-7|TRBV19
CASSGVNYEQYF
TGTGCCAGTAGCGGGGTAAACTACGAGCAGTACTTC
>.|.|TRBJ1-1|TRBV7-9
CASSLALGGSTEAFF
TGTGCCAGCAGCTTAGCGCTGGGAGGGAGCACTGAAGCTTTCTTT
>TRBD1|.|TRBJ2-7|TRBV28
CASSLAGTGVHEQYF
TGTGCCAGCAGTTTGGCCGGGACAGGGGTCCACGAGCAGTACTTC
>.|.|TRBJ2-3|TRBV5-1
CASTQGSLLDTQYF
TGCGCCAGCACCCAGGGGAGCCTTTTAGATACGCAGTATTTT
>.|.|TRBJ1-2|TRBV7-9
CASSLSSGGYTF
TGTGCCAGCAGCTTGAGCTCCGGGGGCTACACCTTC
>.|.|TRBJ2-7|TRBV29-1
CSVGSVRSYEQYF
TGCAGCGTTGGGAGCGTACGCTCCTACGAGCAGTACTTC
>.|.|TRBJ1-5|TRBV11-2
CASSVGIPNQPQHF
TGTGCCAGCAGCGTCGGGATTCCTAATCAGCCCCAGCATTTT
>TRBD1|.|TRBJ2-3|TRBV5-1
CASSLNPPFSNTGADTQYF
TGCGCCAGCAGCTTAAACCCGCCGTTTAGCAACACAGGGGCAGATACGCAGTATTTT
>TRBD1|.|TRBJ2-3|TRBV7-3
CASSSQGAWGTDTQYF
TGTGCCAGCAGCTCTCAGGGGGCTTGGGGCACAGATACGCAGTATTTT
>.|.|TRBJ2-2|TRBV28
CASILDSTGELFF
TGTGCCAGCATCCTCGACAGCACCGGGGAGCTGTTTTTT
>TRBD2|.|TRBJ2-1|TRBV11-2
CASSFQLAGFYNEQFF
TGTGCCAGCAGCTTTCAACTAGCGGGTTTCTACAATGAGCAGTTCTTC
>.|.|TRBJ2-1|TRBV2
CASSARWGDEQFF
TGTGCCAGCAGTGCCAGGTGGGGGGACGAGCAGTTCTTC
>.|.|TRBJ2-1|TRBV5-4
CASSLGGSYNEQFF
TGTGCCAGCAGCTTGGGCGGCAGCTACAATGAGCAGTTCTTC
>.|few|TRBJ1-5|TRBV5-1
CASSLYSNQPQHF
TGCGCCAGCAGCCTTTATAGCAATCAGCCCCAGCATTTT
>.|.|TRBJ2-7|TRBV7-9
CASSQPAPLASYEQYF
TGTGCCAGCAGCCAACCAGCGCCCCTTGCATCCTACGAGCAGTACTTC
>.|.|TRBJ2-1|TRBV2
CASSESNEQFF
TGTGCCAGCAGTGAATCTAATGAGCAGTTCTTC
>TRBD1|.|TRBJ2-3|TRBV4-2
CASSQDETRTGARDTQYF
TGTGCCAGCAGCCAAGATGAGACCCGTACAGGGGCGCGGGATACGCAGTATTTT